The 25 T cell receptor beta chains below all came from one sample that was sequenced in a study of OX40 agonist ivuxolimab in advanced cancers. Libraries were constructed by the immunoSEQ multiplex PCR assay. This is the immuneACCESS table as TCRdb keeps it, with only in-frame sequences that have V and J called. A part of the clones is gone; compared with another copy, unresolved V genes explain less than half, and the rest is unexplained. The sample has about 67,000 clones on record, around 84% of them singletons. Around 2% of the sample comes from the top ten. Specimen: CD4+ or CD8+ T cells sorted from blood, collected in a trial of the OX40 agonist ivuxolimab. These receptors all stem from an adult with an advanced solid tumor such as melanoma, head and neck, liver or kidney cancer.

The J gene is TRBJ1-4, the V gene TRBV5-5; TRBD1 aligns across 7 bases. Trimming at V came to 7 bases and at J to 6 bases, leaving 9 bases not matched to a gene. The CDR3 spans 14 residues. CDR1 and CDR2 from the germline V gene are SGHKS and YYEKEE (reference sequence). The CDR3 is CASGVTGFDEKLFF. The CDR3, as DNA: TGTGCCAGCGGTGTGACAGGGTTTGATGAAAAACTGTTTTTT.

The rearrangement joins TRBV28 to TRBJ2-2; no reliable D call. CDR1 and CDR2 from the germline V gene are MDHEN and SYDVKM. V dropped 2 bases and J dropped 3 bases, with 4 bases sitting between them. This CDR3 is built from 13 residues. The chain's CDR3 is CASSLVDTGELFF. CDR3 DNA: TGTGCCAGCAGTTTAGTAGACACCGGGGAGCTGTTTTTT. The complete variable domain, with remaining parts taken from reference TRBV28 and TRBJ2-2, reads DVKVTQSSRYLVKRTGEKVFLECVQDMDHENMFWYRQDPGLGLRLIYFSYDVKMKEKGDIPEGYSVSREKKERFSLILESASTNQTSMYLCASSLVDTGELFFGEGSRLTVL.

The chain couples TRBV29-1 to TRBJ1-5; TRBD1 aligns across 10 bases. Germline lookup yields CDR1 SQVTM and CDR2 ANQGSEA. With V trimmed by 5 bases and J by 5 bases, 6 bases remained unmatched. This CDR3 region has 14 residues. The CDR3 reads CSVQTGGSDQPQHF. The CDR3 nucleotides read TGCAGCGTTCAGACAGGGGGCAGCGATCAGCCCCAGCATTTT.

The chain carries TRBV5-4 and TRBJ2-5; 7 bases fit TRBD1. The CDR3 has 15 residues. The V segment lost 4 bases and the J segment 3 bases; nucleotides outside the gene matches: 9. Germline V lookup: CDR1 SGHNT, CDR2 YYREEE (reference sequence). DNA of the CDR3: TGTGCCAGCAGCGGCTGGACAGGTGGCGAAGAGACCCAGTACTTC. It encodes CASSGWTGGEETQYF. The whole variable domain, filled in from reference TRBV5-4 and TRBJ2-5, reads ETGVTQSPTHLIKTRGQQVTLRCSSQSGHNTVSWYQQALGQGPQFIFQYYREEENGRGNFPPRFSGLQFPNYSSELNVNALELDDSALYLCASSGWTGGEETQYFGPGTRLLVL.

The chain recombines TRBV7-2 with TRBJ1-5; 10 nucleotides match TRBD1. Trimming at V came to 5 bases and at J to 10 bases, leaving 14 bases not matched to a gene. The CDR3 spans 16 residues. Germline V lookup: CDR1 SGHTA, CDR2 FQGNSA. DNA of the CDR3: TGTGCCAGCAGCATTCCGGGACAGGGGCTTCCGGGTCCCCAGCATTTT. Protein: CASSIPGQGLPGPQHF.

The CDR3 is CASSGHYSQETQYF. CDR3 sequence (DNA): TGTGCCAGCAGTGGTCATTACAGCCAAGAGACCCAGTACTTC. V usage is TRBV6-5 and J usage is TRBJ2-5; D uncertain. Germline loops: CDR1 MNHEY, CDR2 SVGAGI. The CDR3 consists of 14 residues. Trimming stripped 5 bases from V and 1 base from J, with 11 bases between.

The chain couples TRBV6-5 to TRBJ1-6; 9 positions match TRBD1. There are 14 residues in the CDR3. V was pared by 6 bases and J by 6 bases, with 3 bases of the junction left unmatched. From germline, CDR1 is MNHEY and CDR2 SVGAGI. CDR3 region: CASRQGASNSPLHF. CDR3 sequence (DNA): TGTGCCAGCAGACAGGGGGCGAGTAATTCACCCCTCCACTTT.

The gene calls are TRBV19 and TRBJ2-3, with D perhaps matching TRBD2 (5 bases). Trimming cost V 3 bases and J 4 bases, with 14 bases left between them. CDR3 length: 15 residues. Per the germline V gene, CDR1 is LNHDA and CDR2 is SQIVND (reference sequence). The CDR3 DNA is TGTGCCAGTAGTATGGGAAGACCGAGGGCAGATACGCAGTATTTT. This gives the protein CASSMGRPRADTQYF.

The chain has TRBV6-4 and TRBJ1-5; 8 nucleotides agree with TRBD1. V lost 6 bases and J lost 2; bases outside the gene matches: 6. CDR3 length equals 15 residues. Germline lookup yields CDR1 MRHNA and CDR2 SNTAGT. Here the CDR3 DNA reads TGTGCCAGCAGGGACAGGGTCGGGGGCAATCAGCCCCAGCATTTT. It encodes CASRDRVGGNQPQHF.

The chain employs TRBV30 and TRBJ1-4, with D possibly TRBD1 on 6 matching bases. The V end lost 2 bases, the J end lost 8 bases, and 12 bases lay between the germline ends. Germline V gene data show CDR1 as GTSNPN and CDR2 as SVGIG (reference sequence). This CDR3 region has 13 residues. The CDR3 sequence is CAWSRGAPEKLFF. As DNA, the CDR3 is TGTGCCTGGAGTCGGGGGGCTCCCGAAAAACTGTTTTTT.

The chain has TRBV29-1 and TRBJ1-6; D is perhaps TRBD1 (5 bases). With 6 bases removed from V and 4 bases from J, the gap between germline ends came to 13 bases. Germline CDR1 is SQVTM and CDR2 is ANQGSEA. The CDR3 contains 14 residues. Written as DNA, the CDR3 is TGCAGCGTGGGTACAGGAGATTATAATTCACCCCTCCACTTT. Translated, it gives CSVGTGDYNSPLHF.

This clone has a single count. This chain joins TRBV30 and TRBJ1-2, with 11 bases lining up with TRBD1. The CDR3 is 14 amino acids. CDR1 and CDR2 (germline): GTSNPN, SVGIG (reference sequence). CDR3 sequence reads: CSPRRDRGRDGYTF. The CDR3 DNA is TGTTCGCCCCGTCGGGACAGGGGGAGAGATGGCTACACCTTC.

The chain combines TRBV11-2 with TRBJ2-3; D not resolved. This CDR3 comprises 15 residues. CDR1 and CDR2 from the germline V gene are SGHAT and FQNNGV. V gave up 5 bases and J gave up 0 bases, with 12 bases separating them. In DNA form, the CDR3 reads TGTGCCAGCAGCCTTTTAGTGAGCAGCACAGATACGCAGTATTTT. It specifies CASSLLVSSTDTQYF.

J is TRBJ2-3 and V is TRBV19; D is uncertain. Looked up from germline, CDR1 is LNHDA and CDR2 is SQIVND (reference sequence). V lost 2 bases to trimming and J lost 4 bases, with 13 bases between them. This CDR3 contains 15 residues. Here the CDR3 reads CASSIKGIGADTQYF. CDR3 DNA: TGTGCCAGTAGTATAAAGGGCATTGGCGCAGATACGCAGTATTTT.

V gene TRBV5-1 combines with J gene TRBJ1-5, with 9 bases lining up with TRBD1. CDR1 is SGHRS and CDR2 is YFSETQ in the germline V gene. The CDR3 runs to 15 residues. With V trimmed by 4 bases and J by 6 bases, 8 bases remained unmatched. This CDR3 reads CASSLGTGGGQPQHF. In DNA form, the CDR3 reads TGCGCCAGCAGCCTCGGAACAGGGGGCGGTCAGCCCCAGCATTTT. The full variable domain, completed using reference TRBV5-1 and TRBJ1-5, is KAGVTQTPRYLIKTRGQQVTLSCSPISGHRSVSWYQQTPGQGLQFLFEYFSETQRNKGNFPGRFSGRQFSNSRSEMNVSTLELGDSALYLCASSLGTGGGQPQHFGDGTRLSIL.

This chain uses TRBV7-8 with TRBJ1-2, with TRBD1 identical over 8 bases. V was clipped by 2 bases and J by 6 bases; unmatched bases: 5. This CDR3 contains 14 residues. CDR1 and CDR2 (germline): SGHVS, FQNEAQ. CDR3 nucleotide sequence: TGTGCCAGCAGCTTACGACAGGGGTACGATGGCTACACCTTC. Protein: CASSLRQGYDGYTF.

This chain connects TRBV5-1 to TRBJ2-5; D may be TRBD1 (5 bases). The CDR3 is 13 residues long. Germline V gene sequence: CDR1 SGHRS, CDR2 YFSETQ. Trimming cost V 7 bases and J 2 bases, with 12 bases left between them. The CDR3 nucleotides are TGCGCCAGCGCTCTGACAGCTCAAGAGACCCAGTACTTC. Protein: CASALTAQETQYF.

The chain carries TRBV27 and TRBJ1-1, with D maybe TRBD1 (6 bases). Per the germline V gene, CDR1 is MNHEY and CDR2 is SMNVEV (reference sequence). Trimming left V 5 bases short and J 1 base short, with 20 bases between. This CDR3 spans 17 amino acids. In DNA, the CDR3 is TGTGCCAGCAGTCTTATTCCGGGACAATACCCGAACACTGAAGCTTTCTTT. Translated: CASSLIPGQYPNTEAFF.

The chain employs TRBV7-9 and TRBJ1-1; D is unresolved. V was trimmed by 0 bases and J by 4 bases, leaving 15 bases between them. CDR1 and CDR2 from the germline V gene are SEHNR and FQNEAQ (reference sequence). The CDR3 length is 16 residues. The CDR3 here is CASSLAGDGTGTEAFF. DNA for the CDR3: TGTGCCAGCAGCTTAGCTGGAGATGGTACGGGCACTGAAGCTTTCTTT.

J is TRBJ1-4 and V is TRBV5-6; D may be TRBD1 (5 bases). CDR3 length equals 16 residues. V was trimmed by 3 bases and J by 8 bases, leaving 20 bases between them. Germline CDR1 reads SGHDT; CDR2 reads YYEEEE. The CDR3 loop reads CASSSIGAGKREKLFF. The CDR3 nucleotides read TGTGCCAGCAGCTCGATAGGGGCAGGGAAGCGGGAAAAACTGTTTTTT.

V is TRBV28 and J is TRBJ1-1; no clear D gene. Trimming left V 8 bases short and J 1 base short, with 11 bases between. CDR3 size: 13 residues. The germline V gene has CDR1 MDHEN and CDR2 SYDVKM. CDR3 amino acids: CASGEDTNTEAFF. In DNA form, the CDR3 reads TGTGCCAGCGGGGAAGATACGAACACTGAAGCTTTCTTT.

The chain employs TRBV5-5 and TRBJ2-1, with D perhaps matching TRBD2 (5 bases). In germline, CDR1 is SGHKS, CDR2 YYEKEE (reference sequence). V gave up 6 bases and J gave up 1 base, with 14 bases separating them. The CDR3 contains 15 residues. CDR3 residues: CASTLDGDSYNEQFF. DNA for the CDR3: TGTGCCAGCACCCTCGACGGGGATTCCTACAATGAGCAGTTCTTC.

The V call is TRBV18, the J call TRBJ1-5; 7 positions match TRBD1. CDR3 size: 17 residues. V lost 0 bases and J lost 5; bases outside the gene matches: 10. Germline CDR1 and CDR2: KGHSH and LQKENI. CDR3 region: CASSPPVEPGGHQPQHF. The CDR3, as DNA: TGTGCCAGCTCACCACCGGTGGAACCAGGGGGACATCAGCCCCAGCATTTT.

This chain connects TRBV9 to TRBJ1-4, with D possibly matching TRBD1 (6 bases). CDR3 length equals 13 residues. Trimming pared 0 bases from V and 15 bases from J, leaving 15 bases between. CDR1 and CDR2 from the germline V gene are SGDLS and YYNGEE. The chain's CDR3 is CASSVDVQGRMFF. The CDR3 DNA follows: TGTGCCAGCAGCGTAGACGTACAGGGCAGGATGTTTTTT.

This rearrangement joins TRBV2 to TRBJ2-7; 13 nucleotides line up with TRBD2. Germline assignment: CDR1 SNHLY and CDR2 FYNNEI. CDR3 length equals 15 residues. Trimming at V came to 5 bases and at J to 3 bases, leaving 4 bases not matched to a gene. In DNA, the CDR3 is TGTGCCAGCAGTATTCGGACTAGCGGGGGCTACGAGCAGTACTTC. Translation: CASSIRTSGGYEQYF.